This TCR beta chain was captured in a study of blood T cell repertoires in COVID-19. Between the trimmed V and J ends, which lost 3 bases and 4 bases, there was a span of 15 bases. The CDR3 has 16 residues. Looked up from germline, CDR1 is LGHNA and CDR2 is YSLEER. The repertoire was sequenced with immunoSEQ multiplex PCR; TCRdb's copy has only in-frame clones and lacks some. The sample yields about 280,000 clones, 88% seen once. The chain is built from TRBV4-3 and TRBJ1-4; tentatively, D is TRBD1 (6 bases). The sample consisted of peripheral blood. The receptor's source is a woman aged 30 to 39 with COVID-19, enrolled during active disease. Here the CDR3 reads CASSHSIGGLNEKLFF. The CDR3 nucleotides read TGCGCCAGCAGCCACAGCATAGGGGGTCTTAATGAAAAACTGTTTTTT.